This is a list of T cell receptor beta chains from one sample in a study of early T cells in non-severe SARS-CoV-2 infection. One entry per CDR3 protein, called by TCRdb with MiXCR from the 5' RACE reads. The table has more than 45,000 distinct CDR3 sequences, 6.5% to 8.5% seen once. Sequenced material: whole blood. The receptors were sampled from an adult who was a healthcare worker with PCR-confirmed SARS-CoV-2 infection or an uninfected control (not recorded which). Each CDR3 is given with its conserved first and last residue. Each record gives: D gene, J gene, clone size, V gene, CDR3 protein, CDR3 DNA. The D gene is left open where the match is weak. Size values are once, few and many counts, or a class for expanded clones, and some rows have none.

NA | TRBJ2-1 | many | TRBV11-1 | CASTWEGEQFF | TGTGCCAGCACCTGGGAAGGTGAGCAGTTCTTC
NA | TRBJ1-2 | many | TRBV5-1 | CASSLEPQNYGYTF | TGCGCCAGCAGCTTGGAACCTCAGAACTATGGCTACACCTTC
NA | TRBJ1-1 | many | TRBV11-2 | CASSFSYGLNTEAFF | TGTGCCAGCAGCTTCTCTTACGGGCTGAACACTGAAGCTTTCTTT
NA | TRBJ1-1 | many | TRBV27 | CATSVSQDGTEAFF | TGTGCCACCTCAGTTAGTCAGGACGGGACTGAAGCTTTCTTT
TRBD1 | TRBJ2-3 | few | TRBV28 | CASSPTGTGDTDTQYF | TGTGCCAGCAGTCCTACCGGGACAGGGGACACAGATACGCAGTATTTT
NA | TRBJ2-7 | few | TRBV5-1 | CASSLSPRDEQYF | TGCGCCAGCAGCTTGTCGCCCCGCGACGAGCAGTACTTC
NA | TRBJ2-2 | NA | TRBV6-1 | CASSLAGFGELFF | TGTGCCAGCAGTTTAGCAGGCTTCGGGGAGCTGTTTTTT
TRBD2 | TRBJ2-7 | few | TRBV28 | CASSPRVAGDYEQYF | TGTGCCAGCAGCCCGAGGGTAGCGGGAGATTACGAGCAGTACTTC
NA | TRBJ2-7 | many | TRBV5-1 | CASSFTSGRSYEQYF | TGCGCCAGCAGCTTTACCAGCGGTCGCTCCTACGAGCAGTACTTC
NA | TRBJ1-2 | few | TRBV12-3/TRBV12-4 | CASSLTQGRDGYTF | TGTGCCAGCAGTCTTACACAGGGTAGGGATGGCTACACCTTC
TRBD1 | TRBJ2-1 | few | TRBV29-1 | CSVVSWTGIGISYNEQFF | TGCAGCGTTGTGTCCTGGACAGGGATTGGAATATCCTACAATGAGCAGTTCTTC
NA | TRBJ2-7 | many | TRBV4-2 | CASSQEGPGVVVAYEQYF | TGTGCCAGCAGCCAAGAGGGGCCAGGGGTGGTGGTAGCCTACGAGCAGTACTTC
NA | TRBJ2-2 | few | TRBV20-1 | CSARDLAGPNTGELFF | TGCAGTGCTAGAGATCTCGCGGGCCCAAACACCGGGGAGCTGTTTTTT
TRBD1 | TRBJ1-1 | few | TRBV28 | CASSEQGWLGAFF | TGTGCCAGCAGTGAACAGGGGTGGCTCGGAGCTTTCTTT
NA | TRBJ1-2 | few | TRBV6-5 | CASSFSRNYGYTF | TGTGCCAGCAGTTTTTCCCGGAACTATGGCTACACCTTC
NA | TRBJ2-5 | NA | TRBV13 | CASSRRQAYQETQYF | TGTGCCAGCAGCCGCAGACAGGCGTACCAAGAGACCCAGTACTTC
NA | TRBJ2-3 | many | TRBV24-1 | CATGVLDTQYF | TGTGCCACCGGGGTGTTGGATACGCAGTATTTT
NA | TRBJ2-7 | NA | TRBV28 | CASSGGPGPYEQYF | TGTGCCAGCAGTGGGGGACCAGGACCCTACGAGCAGTACTTC
TRBD2 | TRBJ2-1 | many | TRBV28 | CAVRRESSYNEQFF | TGTGCGGTACGGCGGGAGAGCTCCTACAATGAGCAGTTCTTC
TRBD2 | TRBJ2-1 | few | TRBV5-6 | CASSFGTSNVYEQFF | TGTGCCAGCAGCTTTGGGACTAGCAACGTCTATGAGCAGTTCTTC
NA | TRBJ2-5 | many | TRBV18 | CASSPRQWGEGETQYF | TGTGCCAGCTCACCTCGACAGTGGGGGGAAGGAGAGACCCAGTACTTC
NA | TRBJ1-2 | few | TRBV9 | CASSAPPGRNYGYTF | TGTGCCAGCAGCGCTCCCCCCGGCCGCAACTATGGCTACACCTTC
NA | TRBJ2-7 | many | TRBV11-1 | CASSSLRQSSYEQYF | TGTGCCAGCAGCTCATTGAGACAGAGCTCCTACGAGCAGTACTTC
TRBD1 | TRBJ2-2 | NA | TRBV5-1 | CASSSDRGSTGELFF | TGCGCCAGCAGCTCGGACAGGGGAAGCACCGGGGAGCTGTTTTTT
NA | TRBJ2-1 | NA | TRBV7-9 | CASSLGEQSYNEQFF | TGTGCCAGCAGCTTAGGCGAACAGTCTTACAATGAGCAGTTCTTC
TRBD1 | TRBJ1-4 | many | TRBV28 | CASSSVWTGGREKLFF | TGTGCCAGCAGTTCAGTCTGGACAGGGGGAAGGGAAAAACTGTTTTTT
TRBD1 | TRBJ2-1 | NA | TRBV28 | CASSPSDRGYNEQFF | TGTGCCAGCAGTCCCTCTGACAGGGGATACAATGAGCAGTTCTTC
NA | TRBJ1-1 | many | TRBV4-1 | CASSQEQTYTEAFF | TGCGCCAGCAGCCAAGAACAGACCTACACTGAAGCTTTCTTT
NA | TRBJ2-3 | few | TRBV7-3 | CASSLEIADTQYF | TGTGCCAGCAGCCTAGAGATCGCAGATACGCAGTATTTT
NA | TRBJ1-4 | many | TRBV28 | CASSLGAASFEKLFF | TGTGCCAGCAGTTTAGGGGCAGCTTCTTTTGAAAAACTGTTTTTT
TRBD2 | TRBJ2-3 | NA | TRBV30 | CAWSLAGLNTDTQYF | TGTGCCTGGAGTCTAGCGGGCCTTAACACAGATACGCAGTATTTT
NA | TRBJ1-5 | NA | TRBV28 | CATTPSYGRINQPQHF | TGTGCCACCACACCATCCTACGGGCGGATCAATCAGCCCCAGCATTTT
NA | TRBJ2-5 | many | TRBV28 | CASSSPPETQYF | TGTGCCAGCAGTTCCCCCCCAGAGACCCAGTACTTC
NA | TRBJ1-2 | many | TRBV5-1 | CASSLIGNNYGYTF | TGCGCCAGCAGCCTCATCGGAAACAACTATGGCTACACCTTC
TRBD1 | TRBJ2-1 | NA | TRBV2 | CASRVDRDYEQFF | TGTGCCAGCAGAGTGGACAGGGACTATGAGCAGTTCTTC
TRBD2 | TRBJ2-5 | NA | TRBV5-5 | CASSFTAGWEQETQYF | TGTGCCAGCAGCTTCACAGCGGGGTGGGAGCAAGAGACCCAGTACTTC
TRBD1 | TRBJ1-1 | NA | TRBV7-6 | CASSLLGGNTEAFF | TGTGCCAGCAGCTTATTAGGGGGCAACACTGAAGCTTTCTTT
NA | TRBJ1-2 | NA | TRBV14 | CASSQYGLVGYTF | TGTGCCAGCAGCCAGTATGGACTCGTCGGCTACACCTTC
NA | TRBJ2-2 | many | TRBV5-6 | CASSPDPQGGELFF | TGTGCCAGCAGTCCTGACCCCCAAGGTGGGGAGCTGTTTTTT
TRBD1 | TRBJ2-4 | NA | TRBV28 | CASSHRDRGYF | TGTGCCAGCAGCCACAGGGACAGGGGGTACTTC
NA | TRBJ1-1 | many | TRBV29-1 | CSVEEGWDEAFF | TGCAGCGTTGAAGAGGGATGGGACGAAGCTTTCTTT
TRBD2 | TRBJ2-7 | few | TRBV20-1 | CSARGTSGTNEQYF | TGCAGTGCTAGAGGGACTAGTGGTACCAACGAGCAGTACTTC
NA | TRBJ2-2 | NA | TRBV4-1 | CASSQQGANTGELFF | TGCGCCAGCAGCCAACAGGGTGCGAACACCGGGGAGCTGTTTTTT
NA | TRBJ2-3 | NA | TRBV6-6 | CASSYSRGKTDTQYF | TGTGCCAGCAGTTACTCACGGGGCAAAACAGATACGCAGTATTTT
NA | TRBJ2-1 | many | TRBV20-1 | CSASNYVLDEQFF | TGCAGTGCTAGCAACTACGTGTTGGATGAGCAGTTCTTC
TRBD2 | TRBJ2-1 | many | TRBV7-9 | CASSLEGSGSSYNEQFF | TGTGCCAGCAGCTTAGAAGGTAGCGGGAGTAGCTACAATGAGCAGTTCTTC
NA | TRBJ2-1 | NA | TRBV2 | CASGEGTGTGQFF | TGTGCCAGCGGGGAGGGCACCGGGACAGGGCAGTTCTTC
TRBD2 | TRBJ2-2 | many | TRBV20-1 | CSARTSGNTGELFF | TGCAGTGCGCGGACTAGCGGAAACACCGGGGAGCTGTTTTTT
NA | TRBJ2-5 | NA | TRBV30 | CAWSEGETQYF | TGTGCCTGGAGTGAGGGGGAGACCCAGTACTTC
TRBD2 | TRBJ2-3 | many | TRBV20-1 | CSARTPAGSTDTQYF | TGCAGTGCTAGAACACCAGCGGGAAGCACAGATACGCAGTATTTT
NA | TRBJ2-1 | NA | TRBV3-1 | CASSQGRHPAGNEQFF | TGTGCCAGCAGCCAAGGTAGGCATCCTGCCGGGAATGAGCAGTTCTTC
NA | TRBJ2-7 | many | TRBV21-1 | CASSKVRGGPDAYEQYF | TGTGCCAGCAGCAAAGTTCGGGGTGGTCCTGACGCTTACGAGCAGTACTTC